The rows below give T cell receptor beta chains drawn from one sample of a study of blood T cell repertoires in COVID-19. Only in-frame clones appear in the TCRdb table, and some are missing; sequencing was by immunoSEQ multiplex PCR. The table lists approximately 80,000 clones, approximately 76% of them singletons, with roughly 15% in the top ten. What was sequenced was peripheral blood. Receptors were obtained from a man between 65 and 85 years old with active or convalescent COVID-19. The CDR3 runs from the conserved cysteine through the conserved F or W. The D gene is left open where the match is weak. Clone size is given for some rows only: seen once, a few or many times, or a class if the clone is expanded.

v_call	clone_size	j_call	d_call	cdr3_aa	cdr3_nt
TRBV11-3	-	TRBJ2-5	TRBD2	CASSPTGGGGIQETQYF	TGTGCCAGCAGCCCCACGGGTGGCGGGGGGATACAAGAGACCCAGTACTTC
TRBV4-2	-	TRBJ1-2	-	CASSQGESGGSVSF	TGTGCCAGCAGCCAAGGAGAATCCGGAGGATCTGTTTCCTTC
TRBV7-9	once	TRBJ1-6	-	CASIGQVLSPLHF	TGTGCCAGCATTGGACAAGTACTTTCACCCCTCCACTTT
TRBV2	-	TRBJ1-2	-	CASSDGLGYTYGYTF	TGTGCCAGCAGTGACGGACTTGGCTATACCTATGGCTACACCTTC
TRBV3-1/TRBV3-2	few	TRBJ1-2	-	CASSQQRVVGYTF	TGTGCCAGCAGCCAACAGAGGGTTGTGGGCTACACCTTC
TRBV5-4	-	TRBJ1-1	-	CASRNGQNTEAFF	TGTGCCAGCCGAAACGGACAGAACACTGAAGCTTTCTTT
TRBV19	-	TRBJ1-5	TRBD1	CASSLGQFNQPQHF	TGTGCCAGTAGTTTGGGACAGTTTAATCAGCCCCAGCATTTT
TRBV12-5	-	TRBJ1-3	-	CASGLVGVYSGNTIYF	TGTGCTAGTGGTTTGGTAGGGGTCTACTCTGGAAACACCATATATTTT
TRBV19	-	TRBJ1-2	TRBD1	CASSTQSDRGRGYGYTF	TGTGCCAGTAGTACACAGTCTGACAGGGGCAGAGGCTATGGCTACACCTTC
TRBV6-5	once	TRBJ2-1	TRBD2	CASSSRMGLADNEQFF	TGTGCCAGCAGTTCTAGGATGGGACTAGCGGACAATGAGCAGTTCTTC
TRBV6-2/TRBV6-3	-	TRBJ1-5	-	CASTPGAIGPQHF	TGTGCCAGCACCCCGGGAGCAATAGGGCCCCAGCATTTT
TRBV6-6	-	TRBJ1-4	TRBD1	CASSHDGQGQKLFF	TGTGCCAGCAGTCATGACGGACAGGGCCAAAAACTGTTTTTT
TRBV3-1/TRBV3-2	-	TRBJ2-3	-	CASAFTGKYTQYF	TGTGCCTCAGCTTTCACAGGGAAGTATACGCAGTATTTT
TRBV6-5	-	TRBJ2-5	-	CASSYSWRETQYF	TGTGCCAGCAGTTACTCATGGAGGGAGACCCAGTACTTC
TRBV6-1	-	TRBJ2-3	TRBD2	CASSAVGGGYTDTQYF	TGTGCCAGCAGTGCTGTCGGGGGGGGATACACAGATACGCAGTATTTT
TRBV7-2	-	TRBJ2-7	TRBD2	CASSLAPSGGSISYEQYF	TGTGCCAGCAGCTTAGCTCCTAGCGGGGGGTCTATCTCCTACGAGCAGTACTTC
TRBV2	once	TRBJ2-3	TRBD2	CASSVGGGGNTQYF	TGTGCCAGCAGTGTCGGGGGGGGCGGGAATACGCAGTATTTT
TRBV6-5	-	TRBJ2-7	-	CASSYSKLGEQYF	TGTGCCAGCAGTTACTCGAAGCTCGGCGAGCAGTACTTC
TRBV5-1	-	TRBJ1-1	-	CASSLEESTEAFF	TGCGCCAGCAGCTTAGAAGAGAGCACTGAAGCTTTCTTT
TRBV28	-	TRBJ2-7	-	CASTSTGTPYEQYF	TGTGCCAGCACCTCGACGGGAACCCCCTACGAGCAGTACTTC
TRBV5-1	-	TRBJ1-2	TRBD1	CASSPRTGYGYTF	TGCGCCAGCAGCCCTCGGACAGGGTATGGCTACACCTTC
TRBV7-2	-	TRBJ2-3	-	CASSLSRDTQYF	TGTGCCAGCAGCCTTTCCCGGGATACGCAGTATTTT
TRBV3-1/TRBV3-2	few	TRBJ2-7	TRBD2	CASSQAGGGAEYEQYF	TGTGCCAGCAGCCAGGCGGGCGGGGGAGCGGAATACGAGCAGTACTTC
TRBV18	-	TRBJ1-2	-	CASSQIQGGYTF	TGTGCCAGCTCACAGATACAGGGTGGCTACACCTTC
TRBV2	few	TRBJ2-5	-	CASSRDLQETQYF	TGTGCCAGCAGCCGGGACTTACAAGAGACCCAGTACTTC
TRBV19	-	TRBJ2-1	-	CASSYGSPEQFF	TGTGCCAGTTCCTACGGGTCTCCTGAGCAGTTCTTC
TRBV7-9	-	TRBJ1-5	-	CASTIQVLPQHF	TGTGCCAGCACCATACAGGTACTGCCCCAGCATTTT
TRBV5-1	-	TRBJ2-1	-	CASSYRTNSGNEQFF	TGCGCCAGCAGCTATAGGACTAACAGTGGCAATGAGCAGTTCTTC
TRBV5-1	-	TRBJ2-5	TRBD1	CASSLGPGTAQETQYF	TGCGCCAGCAGCTTGGGTCCCGGGACAGCTCAAGAGACCCAGTACTTC
TRBV5-5	few	TRBJ2-2	TRBD1	CASSLAPLLPGQGNMGELFF	TGTGCCAGCAGCTTGGCCCCTCTCTTGCCGGGACAGGGTAATATGGGGGAGCTGTTTTTT